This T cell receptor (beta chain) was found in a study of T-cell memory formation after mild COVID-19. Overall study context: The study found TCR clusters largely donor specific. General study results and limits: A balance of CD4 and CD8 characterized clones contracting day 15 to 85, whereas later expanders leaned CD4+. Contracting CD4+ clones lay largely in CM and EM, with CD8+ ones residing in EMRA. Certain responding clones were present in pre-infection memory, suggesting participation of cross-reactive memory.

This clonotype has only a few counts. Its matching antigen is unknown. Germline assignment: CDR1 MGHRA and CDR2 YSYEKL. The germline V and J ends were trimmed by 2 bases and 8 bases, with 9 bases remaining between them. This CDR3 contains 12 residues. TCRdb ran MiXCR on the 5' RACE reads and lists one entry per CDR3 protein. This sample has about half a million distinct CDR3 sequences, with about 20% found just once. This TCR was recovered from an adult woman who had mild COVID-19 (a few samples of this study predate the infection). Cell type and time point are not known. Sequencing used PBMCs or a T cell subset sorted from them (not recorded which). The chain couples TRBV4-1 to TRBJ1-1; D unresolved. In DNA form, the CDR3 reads TGCGCCAGCAGCCAACCTACGGGCGAAGCTTTCTTT. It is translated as CASSQPTGEAFF.